This passage covers 17 T cell receptor beta chains from one sample sequenced in a study of cytomegalovirus exposure and HLA in healthy donors. PCR involved 60 Vbeta and 13 Jbeta primers. Produced via immunoSEQ multiplex PCR; TCRdb's table is partial and in-frame only. The table lists some 100,000 clones, about four fifths of them singletons. The sequenced sample consisted of PBMCs. These receptors were obtained from a woman aged 70-85 years in good health and CMV-seropositive.

V and J are TRBV15 and TRBJ2-5; D gene ambiguous. This CDR3 comprises 16 residues. V was cut by 3 bases and J by 4 bases, with 18 bases left in between. Germline V gene sequence: CDR1 LNHNV, CDR2 YYDKDF (reference sequence). CDR3 region: CATSRTPGQALETQYF. CDR3 coding DNA: TGTGCCACCAGCAGGACCCCAGGCCAGGCCCTAGAGACCCAGTACTTC.

V is TRBV6-5 and J is TRBJ2-6, with D possibly being TRBD2 (6 bases). Germline CDR1 and CDR2: MNHEY and SVGAGI. The CDR3 length is 15 residues. Deletions cut 2 bases from V and 1 base from J, with 6 bases between. Here the CDR3 reads CASSYGTSGANVLTF. The CDR3 nucleotides read TGTGCCAGCAGTTACGGGACTTCTGGGGCCAACGTCCTGACTTTC.

This clone was recorded once. The chain employs TRBV5-5 and TRBJ2-2; no clear D. V dropped 0 bases and J dropped 2 bases, with 8 bases sitting between them. Germline CDR1 SGHKS, CDR2 YYEKEE (reference sequence). The CDR3 runs to 15 residues. CDR3 region: CASSLVSRNTGELFF. In DNA, the CDR3 is TGTGCCAGCAGCTTGGTTTCTAGAAACACCGGGGAGCTGTTTTTT.

The rearrangement links TRBV7-2 to TRBJ1-1; 8 bases agree with TRBD1. Germline loops: CDR1 SGHTA, CDR2 FQGNSA. The CDR3 covers 15 residues. J gave up 4 bases and V 5 bases, and 9 bases lay outside the gene matches. Here the CDR3 reads CASSPRQGTGTEAFF. The CDR3 DNA sequence: TGTGCCAGCAGCCCCCGACAGGGGACAGGCACTGAAGCTTTCTTT. The variable domain in full, with the rest retrieved from reference TRBV7-2 and TRBJ1-1, is GAGVSQSPSNKVTEKGKDVELRCDPISGHTALYWYRQSLGQGLEFLIYFQGNSAPDKSGLPSDRFSAERTGGSVSTLTIQRTQQEDSAVYLCASSPRQGTGTEAFFGQGTRLTVV.

The gene calls are TRBV7-2 and TRBJ2-4, with D maybe TRBD2 (6 bases). Trimming shortened V by 4 bases and J by 0 bases, and 7 bases separated the two germline ends. The CDR3 extends over 14 amino acids. Germline lookup yields CDR1 SGHTA and CDR2 FQGNSA. CDR3 amino acids: CASSSGVAKNIQYF. The CDR3, as DNA: TGTGCCAGCAGCTCGGGGGTAGCCAAAAACATTCAGTACTTC. The entire variable domain, with the rest obtained from reference TRBV7-2 and TRBJ2-4, is as follows: GAGVSQSPSNKVTEKGKDVELRCDPISGHTALYWYRQSLGQGLEFLIYFQGNSAPDKSGLPSDRFSAERTGGSVSTLTIQRTQQEDSAVYLCASSSGVAKNIQYFGAGTRLSVL.

The gene calls are TRBV19 and TRBJ2-1, with 7 bases aligning to TRBD1. Per the germline V gene, CDR1 is LNHDA and CDR2 is SQIVND (reference sequence). The CDR3 has 14 amino acids. Trimming at V came to 6 bases and at J to 6 bases, leaving 8 bases not matched to a gene. CDR3 in amino acids: CASRIGQEFNEQFF. The CDR3 nucleotides read TGTGCCAGTAGGATTGGACAGGAGTTCAATGAGCAGTTCTTC. The whole variable domain, filled in from reference TRBV19 and TRBJ2-1, reads DGGITQSPKYLFRKEGQNVTLSCEQNLNHDAMYWYRQDPGQGLRLIYYSQIVNDFQKGDIAEGYSVSREKKESFPLTVTSAQKNPTAFYLCASRIGQEFNEQFFGPGTRLTVL.

The chain joins TRBV7-3 to TRBJ2-7; a possible D gene is TRBD2 (7 bases). This CDR3 region has 13 residues. The germline gives CDR1 SGHTA, CDR2 FQGTGA. Deletions cut 5 bases from V and 5 bases from J, with 13 bases between. The chain's CDR3 is CASSVGGADEQYF. In DNA form, the CDR3 reads TGTGCCAGCAGCGTGGGGGGGGCGGACGAGCAGTACTTC.

This clone was picked up one time. The chain combines TRBV9 with TRBJ2-5; 7 nucleotides line up with TRBD1. The assigned J gene may be wrong: the sequence end matches TRBJ2-7 better. The CDR3 runs 14 residues. Germline V lookup: CDR1 SGDLS, CDR2 YYNGEE. CDR3 coding DNA: TGTGCCAGCAGCCCCCCGGGACAGCGTTACGAGCAGTACTTC. Translating gives CASSPPGQRYEQYF.

The CDR3 region is CAILTGNEQFF. CDR3 nucleotides: TGTGCCATCTTGACAGGTAATGAGCAGTTCTTC. The genes are TRBV6-1 and TRBJ2-1, with D maybe TRBD1 (6 bases). Germline CDR1 MNHNS, CDR2 SASEGT. CDR3 length: 11 amino acids. V was pared by 10 bases and J by 7 bases, with 11 bases between.

The rearrangement links TRBV27 to TRBJ2-3; the D is unclear. In germline, CDR1 is MNHEY, CDR2 SMNVEV (reference sequence). V dropped 4 bases and J dropped 6 bases, with 8 bases sitting between them. The CDR3 spans 12 residues. CDR3 nucleotides: TGTGCCAGCAGTTGGTCCGGGGATACGCAGTATTTT. Residues: CASSWSGDTQYF.

V usage is TRBV4-1 and J usage is TRBJ2-1; the match to TRBD1 covers 10 bases. Germline CDR1 reads MGHRA; CDR2 reads YSYEKL. The CDR3 spans 16 residues. V was pared by 4 bases and J by 5 bases, with 8 bases of the junction left unmatched. Written as DNA, the CDR3 is TGCGCCAGCAGCCCCTTCGGGACAGGGGTTAACAATGAGCAGTTCTTC. Translation: CASSPFGTGVNNEQFF.

V usage is TRBV4-1 and J usage is TRBJ2-2; TRBD2 agrees at 8 bases. Trimming cost V 0 bases and J 6 bases; bases outside gene matches: 12. This CDR3 region has 18 residues. CDR1 and CDR2 from the germline V gene are MGHRA and YSYEKL. The CDR3, as DNA: TGCGCCAGCAGCCAAGAATCCTGGACTAGCTCTTTGGCCGGGGAGCTGTTTTTT. It is translated as CASSQESWTSSLAGELFF.

The chain carries TRBV9 and TRBJ2-7; 8 nucleotides agree with TRBD1. The CDR3 runs 15 residues. CDR1 and CDR2 from the germline V gene are SGDLS and YYNGEE. Unmatched junction bases numbered 9, after V lost 0 bases and J lost 7 bases. Here the CDR3 DNA reads TGTGCCAGCAGCGTAGTAGGGGACAGGACCTCTGAGCAGTACTTC. Amino acid sequence: CASSVVGDRTSEQYF.

The chain employs TRBV10-3 and TRBJ2-4, with D unclear. Trimming shortened V by 2 bases and J by 4 bases, and 6 bases separated the two germline ends. The CDR3 sequence is 13 residues long. The germline V gene has CDR1 ENHRY and CDR2 SYGVKD. DNA of the CDR3: TGTGCCATCAGTGAGACCGAGAAAAACATTCAGTACTTC. This codes for CAISETEKNIQYF.

This chain uses TRBV5-1 with TRBJ2-1, with D perhaps TRBD2 (7 bases). V dropped 4 bases and J dropped 6 bases, with 29 bases sitting between them. This CDR3 has 19 amino acids. CDR1 and CDR2 from the germline V gene are SGHRS and YFSETQ. The CDR3 protein is CASSPLRGRGQLVGNEQFF. As DNA, the CDR3 is TGCGCCAGCAGCCCGCTGCGGGGGCGGGGGCAACTAGTCGGCAATGAGCAGTTCTTC.

The chain recombines TRBV19 with TRBJ2-1, with D perhaps matching TRBD2 (5 bases). V gave up 6 bases and J gave up 9 bases, with 15 bases separating them. The germline V gene has CDR1 LNHDA and CDR2 SQIVND (reference sequence). The CDR3 totals 13 residues. The CDR3 loop is CASSLRASREQFF. DNA for the CDR3: TGTGCCAGTAGCTTGAGGGCGTCGCGTGAGCAGTTCTTC.

A note on this clone: At the DNA level, this CDR3 is encoded by other sequences in the same sample as well. This chain connects TRBV25-1 to TRBJ1-6; D gene ambiguous. The CDR3 is 13 residues long. V lost 5 bases and J 7 bases, leaving 9 bases between the germline ends. CDR1 and CDR2 (germline): MGHDK, SYGVNS. The CDR3 sequence: CASSPAGNSPLHF. CDR3 nucleotides: TGTGCCAGCAGTCCAGCGGGGAATTCACCCCTCCACTTT.